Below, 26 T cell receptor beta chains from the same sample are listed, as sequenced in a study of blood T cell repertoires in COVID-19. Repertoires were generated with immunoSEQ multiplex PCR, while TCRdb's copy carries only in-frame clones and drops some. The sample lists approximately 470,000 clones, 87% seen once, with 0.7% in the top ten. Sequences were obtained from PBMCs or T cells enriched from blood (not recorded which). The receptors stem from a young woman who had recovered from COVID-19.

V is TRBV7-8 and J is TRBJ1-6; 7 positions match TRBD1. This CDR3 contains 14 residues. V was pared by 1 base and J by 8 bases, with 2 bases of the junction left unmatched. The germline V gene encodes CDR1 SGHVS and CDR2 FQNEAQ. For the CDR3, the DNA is TGTGCCAGCAGCTTAGAGGGACAGTATTCACCCCTCCACTTT. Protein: CASSLEGQYSPLHF.

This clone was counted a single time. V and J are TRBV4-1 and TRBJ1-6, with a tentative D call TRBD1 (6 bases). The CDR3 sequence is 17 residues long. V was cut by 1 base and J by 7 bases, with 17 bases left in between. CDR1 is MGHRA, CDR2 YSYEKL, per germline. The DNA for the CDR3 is TGCGCCAGCAGCCAAGGGCCTTGGACAGCTAAAAATTCACCCCTCCACTTT. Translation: CASSQGPWTAKNSPLHF.

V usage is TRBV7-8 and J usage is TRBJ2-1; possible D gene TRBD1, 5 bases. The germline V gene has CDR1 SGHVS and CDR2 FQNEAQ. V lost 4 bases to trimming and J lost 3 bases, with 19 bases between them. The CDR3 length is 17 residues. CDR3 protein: CASSSSFRARFYNEQFF. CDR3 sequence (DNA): TGTGCCAGCAGCTCCTCGTTCAGGGCGAGGTTCTACAATGAGCAGTTCTTC.

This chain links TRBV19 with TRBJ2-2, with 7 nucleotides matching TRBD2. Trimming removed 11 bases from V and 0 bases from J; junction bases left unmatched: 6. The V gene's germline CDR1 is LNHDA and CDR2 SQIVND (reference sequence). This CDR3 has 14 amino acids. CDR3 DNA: TGTGCCTCCCGAGCGGGGCCGAACACCGGGGAGCTGTTTTTT. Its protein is CASRAGPNTGELFF.

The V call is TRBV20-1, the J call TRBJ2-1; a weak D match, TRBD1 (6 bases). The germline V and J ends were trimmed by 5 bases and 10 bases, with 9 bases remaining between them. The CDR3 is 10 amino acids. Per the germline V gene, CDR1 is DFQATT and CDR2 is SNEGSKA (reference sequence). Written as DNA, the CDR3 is TGCAGTGCTGTTAGGGGGGAGCAGTTCTTC. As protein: CSAVRGEQFF.

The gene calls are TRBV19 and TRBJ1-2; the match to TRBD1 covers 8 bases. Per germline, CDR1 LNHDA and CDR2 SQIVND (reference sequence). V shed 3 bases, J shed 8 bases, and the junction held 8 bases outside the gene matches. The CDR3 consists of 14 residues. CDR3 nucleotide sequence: TGTGCCAGTAGTATGGACAGGGAGGCCGAGGGCTACACCTTC. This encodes CASSMDREAEGYTF.

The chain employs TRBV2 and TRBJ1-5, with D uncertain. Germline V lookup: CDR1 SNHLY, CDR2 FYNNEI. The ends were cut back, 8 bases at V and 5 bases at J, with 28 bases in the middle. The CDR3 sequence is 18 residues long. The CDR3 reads CASSLMGVEQRGHQPQHF. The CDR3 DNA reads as TGTGCCAGCTCCTTGATGGGTGTGGAGCAAAGAGGGCATCAGCCCCAGCATTTT.

This CDR3 reads CASSNRVSGELFF. The CDR3 DNA is TGTGCCAGCAGCAACCGAGTTTCCGGGGAGCTGTTTTTT. The chain has TRBV21-1 and TRBJ2-2; the D call of TRBD2 is as the table states it, not checked on the DNA. TRBV21-1 has pseudogene status. The CDR3 contains 13 residues.

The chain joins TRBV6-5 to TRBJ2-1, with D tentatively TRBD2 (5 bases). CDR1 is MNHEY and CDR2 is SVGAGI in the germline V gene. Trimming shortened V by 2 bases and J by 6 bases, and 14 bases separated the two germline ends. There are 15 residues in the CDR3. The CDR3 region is CASSYSRTPLNEQFF. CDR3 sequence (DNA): TGTGCCAGCAGTTACAGCAGGACTCCTCTCAATGAGCAGTTCTTC.

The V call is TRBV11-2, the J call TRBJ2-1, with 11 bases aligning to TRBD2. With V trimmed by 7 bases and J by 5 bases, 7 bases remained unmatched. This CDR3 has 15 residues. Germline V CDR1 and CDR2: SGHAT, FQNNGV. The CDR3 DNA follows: TGTGCCAGCATCCCCGGGACTAGCGGCAACAATGAGCAGTTCTTC. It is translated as CASIPGTSGNNEQFF. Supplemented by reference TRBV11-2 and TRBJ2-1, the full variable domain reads EAGVAQSPRYKIIEKRQSVAFWCNPISGHATLYWYQQILGQGPKLLIQFQNNGVVDDSQLPKDRFSAERLKGVDSTLKIQPAKLEDSAVYLCASIPGTSGNNEQFFGPGTRLTVL.

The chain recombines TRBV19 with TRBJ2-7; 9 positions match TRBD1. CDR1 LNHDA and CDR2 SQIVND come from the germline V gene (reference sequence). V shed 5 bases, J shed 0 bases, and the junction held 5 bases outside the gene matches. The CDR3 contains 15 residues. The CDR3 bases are TGTGCCAGTAGTGAACAGGGGGCAAGCTCCTACGAGCAGTACTTC. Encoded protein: CASSEQGASSYEQYF.

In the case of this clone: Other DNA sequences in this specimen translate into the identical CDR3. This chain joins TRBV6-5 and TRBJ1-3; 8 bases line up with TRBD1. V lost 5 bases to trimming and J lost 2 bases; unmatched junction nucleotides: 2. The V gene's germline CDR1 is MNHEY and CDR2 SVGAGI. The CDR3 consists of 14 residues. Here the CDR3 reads CASSPDRAGNTIYF. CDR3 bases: TGTGCCAGCAGTCCGGACAGGGCTGGAAACACCATATATTTT.

CDR3 nucleotide sequence: TGTGCCAGCAGCTTGACGGGGGGAGATGAAAAACTGTTTTTT. This encodes CASSLTGGDEKLFF. The rearrangement uses TRBV5-8 and TRBJ1-4, with D perhaps matching TRBD1 (5 bases). The germline CDR1 and CDR2 sequences are SGHTS and YDEGEE. This CDR3 spans 14 amino acids. The V end was cut by 1 base, the J end by 6 bases, with 10 bases between.

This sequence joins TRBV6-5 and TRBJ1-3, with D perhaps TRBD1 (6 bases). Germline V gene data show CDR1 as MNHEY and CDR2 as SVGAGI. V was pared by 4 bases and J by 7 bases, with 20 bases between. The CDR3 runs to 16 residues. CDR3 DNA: TGTGCCAGCAGTTTAGTAGGGGGTGGCTCGGAGAACACCATATATTTT. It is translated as CASSLVGGGSENTIYF.

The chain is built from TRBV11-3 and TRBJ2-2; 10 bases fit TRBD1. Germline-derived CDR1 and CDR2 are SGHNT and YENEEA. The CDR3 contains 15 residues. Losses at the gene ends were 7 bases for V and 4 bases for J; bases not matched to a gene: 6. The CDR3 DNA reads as TGTGCCAGCACCCCCGGGACAGGGGCCACCGGGGAGCTGTTTTTT. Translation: CASTPGTGATGELFF. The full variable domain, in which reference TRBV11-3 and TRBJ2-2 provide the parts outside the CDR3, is EAGVVQSPRYKIIEKKQPVAFWCNPISGHNTLYWYLQNLGQGPELLIRYENEEAVDDSQLPKDRFSAERLKGVDSTLKIQPAELGDSAVYLCASTPGTGATGELFFGEGSRLTVL.

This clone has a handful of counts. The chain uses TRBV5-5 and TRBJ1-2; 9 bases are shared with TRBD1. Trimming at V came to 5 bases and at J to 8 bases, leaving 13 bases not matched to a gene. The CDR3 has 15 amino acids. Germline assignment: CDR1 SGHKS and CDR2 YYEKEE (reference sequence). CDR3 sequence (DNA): TGTGCCAGCAGTCCCCTCGGACAGGGGTTGGAAGGCTACACCTTC. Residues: CASSPLGQGLEGYTF.

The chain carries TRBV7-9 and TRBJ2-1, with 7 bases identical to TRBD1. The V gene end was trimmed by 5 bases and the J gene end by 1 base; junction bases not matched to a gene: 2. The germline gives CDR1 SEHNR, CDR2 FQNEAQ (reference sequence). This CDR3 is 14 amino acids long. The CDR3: CASSVQGSYNEQFF. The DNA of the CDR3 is TGTGCCAGCAGCGTACAGGGGTCCTACAATGAGCAGTTCTTC.

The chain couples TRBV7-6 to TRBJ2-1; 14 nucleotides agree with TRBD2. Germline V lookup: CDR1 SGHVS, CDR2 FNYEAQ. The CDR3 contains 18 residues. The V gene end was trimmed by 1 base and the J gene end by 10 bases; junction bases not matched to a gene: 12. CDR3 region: CASSLGGGRLAGGQEQFF. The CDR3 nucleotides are TGTGCCAGCAGCTTAGGAGGTGGTAGACTAGCGGGGGGGCAGGAGCAGTTCTTC.

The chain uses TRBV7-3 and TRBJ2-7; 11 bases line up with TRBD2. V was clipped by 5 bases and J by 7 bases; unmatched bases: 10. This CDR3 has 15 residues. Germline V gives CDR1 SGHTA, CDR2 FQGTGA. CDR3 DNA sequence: TGTGCCAGCAGCCCCCTAGCGGGGGGCCTCGGGGAGCAGTACTTC. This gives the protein CASSPLAGGLGEQYF.

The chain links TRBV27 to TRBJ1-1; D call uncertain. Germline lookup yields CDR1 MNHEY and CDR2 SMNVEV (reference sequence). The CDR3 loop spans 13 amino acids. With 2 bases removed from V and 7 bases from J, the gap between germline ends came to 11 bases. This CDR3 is CASSLSPRGEAFF. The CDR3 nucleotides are TGTGCCAGCAGTTTAAGTCCCCGCGGTGAAGCTTTCTTT.

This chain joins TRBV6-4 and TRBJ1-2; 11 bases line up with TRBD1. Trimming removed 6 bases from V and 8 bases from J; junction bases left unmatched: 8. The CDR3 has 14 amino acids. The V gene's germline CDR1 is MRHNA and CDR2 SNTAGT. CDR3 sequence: CASSPGQGAKGYTF. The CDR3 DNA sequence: TGTGCCAGCAGCCCCGGACAGGGGGCAAAGGGCTACACCTTC.

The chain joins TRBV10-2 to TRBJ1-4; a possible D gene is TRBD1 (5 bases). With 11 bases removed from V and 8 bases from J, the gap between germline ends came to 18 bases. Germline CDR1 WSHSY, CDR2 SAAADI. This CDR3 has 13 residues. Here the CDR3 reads CASTGAREEKLFF. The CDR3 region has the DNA TGCGCCTCAACAGGAGCGAGAGAAGAAAAACTGTTTTTT.

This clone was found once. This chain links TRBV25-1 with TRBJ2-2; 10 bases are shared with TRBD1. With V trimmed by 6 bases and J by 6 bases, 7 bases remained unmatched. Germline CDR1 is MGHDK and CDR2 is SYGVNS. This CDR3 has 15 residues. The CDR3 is CASSLTGTGAGELFF. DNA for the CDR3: TGTGCCAGCAGCCTTACCGGGACAGGGGCCGGGGAGCTGTTTTTT. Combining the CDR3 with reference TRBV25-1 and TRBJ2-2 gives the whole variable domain EADIYQTPRYLVIGTGKKITLECSQTMGHDKMYWYQQDPGMELHLIHYSYGVNSTEKGDLSSESTVSRIRTEHFPLTLESARPSHTSQYLCASSLTGTGAGELFFGEGSRLTVL.

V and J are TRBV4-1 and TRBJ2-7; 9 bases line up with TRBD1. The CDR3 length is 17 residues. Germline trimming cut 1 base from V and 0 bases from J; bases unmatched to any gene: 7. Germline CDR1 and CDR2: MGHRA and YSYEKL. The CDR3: CASSQGTPGQGSYEQYF. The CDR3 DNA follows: TGCGCCAGCAGCCAAGGCACACCGGGACAGGGCTCCTACGAGCAGTACTTC.

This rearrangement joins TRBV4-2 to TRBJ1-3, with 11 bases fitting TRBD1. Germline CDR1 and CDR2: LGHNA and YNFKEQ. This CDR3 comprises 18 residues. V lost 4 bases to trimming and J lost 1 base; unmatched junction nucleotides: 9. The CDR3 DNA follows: TGTGCCAGCAGCCGGGCACCTGGGGACAGGGGGTCTGGAAACACCATATATTTT. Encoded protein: CASSRAPGDRGSGNTIYF.

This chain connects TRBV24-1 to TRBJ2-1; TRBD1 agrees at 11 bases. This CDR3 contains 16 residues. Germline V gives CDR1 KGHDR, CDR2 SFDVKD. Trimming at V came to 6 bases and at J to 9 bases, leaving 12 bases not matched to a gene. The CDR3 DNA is TGTGCCACCAGTTACCGGGACAGGGGGTTCGACGGTGAGCAGTTCTTC. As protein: CATSYRDRGFDGEQFF.